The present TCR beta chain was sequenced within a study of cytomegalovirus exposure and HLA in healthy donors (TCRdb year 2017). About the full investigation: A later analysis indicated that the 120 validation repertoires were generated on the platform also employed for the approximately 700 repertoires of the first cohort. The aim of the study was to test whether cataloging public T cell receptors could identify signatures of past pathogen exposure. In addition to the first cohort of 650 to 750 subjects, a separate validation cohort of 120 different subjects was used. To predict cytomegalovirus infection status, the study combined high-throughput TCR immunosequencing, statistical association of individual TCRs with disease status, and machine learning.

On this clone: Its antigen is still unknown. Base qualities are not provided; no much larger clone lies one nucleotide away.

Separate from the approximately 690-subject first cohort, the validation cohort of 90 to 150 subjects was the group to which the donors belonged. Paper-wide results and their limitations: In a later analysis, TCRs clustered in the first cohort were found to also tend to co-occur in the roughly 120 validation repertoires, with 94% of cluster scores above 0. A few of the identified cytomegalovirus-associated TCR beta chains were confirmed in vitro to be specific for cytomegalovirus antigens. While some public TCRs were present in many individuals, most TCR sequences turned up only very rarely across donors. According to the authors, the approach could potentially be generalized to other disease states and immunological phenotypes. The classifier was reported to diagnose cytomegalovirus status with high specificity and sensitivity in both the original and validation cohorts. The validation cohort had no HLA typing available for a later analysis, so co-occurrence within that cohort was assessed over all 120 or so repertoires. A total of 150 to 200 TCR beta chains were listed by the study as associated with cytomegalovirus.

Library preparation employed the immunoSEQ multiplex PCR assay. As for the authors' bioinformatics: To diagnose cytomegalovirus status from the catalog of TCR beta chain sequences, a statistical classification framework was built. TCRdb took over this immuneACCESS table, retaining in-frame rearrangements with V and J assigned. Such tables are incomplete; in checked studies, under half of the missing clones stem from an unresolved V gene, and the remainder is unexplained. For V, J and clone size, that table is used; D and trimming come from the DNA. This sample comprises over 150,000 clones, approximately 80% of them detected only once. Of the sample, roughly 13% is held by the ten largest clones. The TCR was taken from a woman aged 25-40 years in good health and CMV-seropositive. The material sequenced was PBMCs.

DNA sequence: TGTGCCAGCAGCGTAGTATTGTCCGGGGAGCTGTTTTTT. This gives the protein CASSVVLSGELFF. The V and J segments used are TRBV9 and TRBJ2-2; the D gene remains uncertain. Including cysteine and phenylalanine, the CDR3 has 13 amino acids. The entry retains the CDR3 DNA only, 39 bases that are in frame from base 1. Trimming at the junction amounts to 0 bases on V and 6 bases on J, and the germline ends lie 6 bases apart. The germline V gene supplies CDR1 SGDLS and CDR2 YYNGEE.